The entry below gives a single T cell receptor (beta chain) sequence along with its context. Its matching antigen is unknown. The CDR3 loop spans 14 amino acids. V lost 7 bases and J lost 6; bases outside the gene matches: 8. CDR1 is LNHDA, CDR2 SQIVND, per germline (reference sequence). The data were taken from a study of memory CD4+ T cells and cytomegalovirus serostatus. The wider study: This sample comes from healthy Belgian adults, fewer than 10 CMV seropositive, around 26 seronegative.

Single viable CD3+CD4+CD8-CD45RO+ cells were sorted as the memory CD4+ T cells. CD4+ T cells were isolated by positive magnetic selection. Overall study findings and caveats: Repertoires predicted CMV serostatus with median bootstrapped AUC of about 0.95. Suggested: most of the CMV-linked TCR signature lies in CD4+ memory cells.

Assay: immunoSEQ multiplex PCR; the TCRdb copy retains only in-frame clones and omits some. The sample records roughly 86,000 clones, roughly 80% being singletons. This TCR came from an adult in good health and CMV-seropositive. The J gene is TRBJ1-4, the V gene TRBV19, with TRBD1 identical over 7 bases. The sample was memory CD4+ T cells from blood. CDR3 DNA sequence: TGTGCCAGTAAAAACAGGGGAGTGGATGAAAAACTGTTTTTT. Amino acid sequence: CASKNRGVDEKLFF.